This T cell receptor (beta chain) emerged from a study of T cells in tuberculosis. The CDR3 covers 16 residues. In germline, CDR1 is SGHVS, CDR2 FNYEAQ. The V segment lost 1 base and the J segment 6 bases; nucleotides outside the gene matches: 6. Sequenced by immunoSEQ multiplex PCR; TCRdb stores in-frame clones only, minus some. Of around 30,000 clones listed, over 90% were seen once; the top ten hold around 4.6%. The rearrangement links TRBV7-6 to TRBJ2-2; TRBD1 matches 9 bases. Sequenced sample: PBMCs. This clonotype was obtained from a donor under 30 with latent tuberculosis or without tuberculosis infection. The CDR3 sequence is CASSLVGQGFPGELFF. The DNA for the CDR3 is TGTGCCAGCAGCTTAGTTGGACAGGGGTTTCCCGGGGAGCTGTTTTTT.